The sample holds many counts of the clone carrying this T cell receptor (beta chain). The antigen remains unidentified. These data originate in a study of beta chain features in type 1 diabetes. The overall study: Patients and healthy donors were similar in age, gender and cell yields. Findings and limits, study-wide: An over-representation of cells with high TCR expression could result from cDNA sequencing. When VDJ junctions were examined, type 1 diabetes patients showed fewer insertions and more deletions.

The CDR3 is 11 residues long. Trimming took off 8 bases at V and 0 bases at J, with 3 bases between the two ends. Germline V CDR1 and CDR2: ENHRY, SYGVKD. Of the isolated RNA, all was reverse transcribed, and so the sequenced material was expressed TCRB transcripts. The assay was immunoSEQ multiplex PCR, and TCRdb's table has in-frame clones only and misses some. The sample comprises about 140,000 clones, 6.9% of which are singletons, and under 1.5% rests with the top ten. Averaging approximately 110 mL, one heparinised blood draw came from each individual donor. This sequence joins TRBV10-3 and TRBJ2-3; no definite D call. Input material: central memory CD4+ T cells from blood. The sequence was collected from a woman aged 25 to 45 in good health. CDR3 loop: CAISSTDTQYF. As DNA, the CDR3 is TGTGCCATCTCTAGCACAGATACGCAGTATTTT.